This paragraph reports one TCR beta chain. Other DNA sequences within the sample encode an identical CDR3. The sample belongs to a study of blood T cell repertoires in COVID-19. Study as a whole: Sites across the United States, Italy and Spain contributed samples from acute and convalescent COVID-19. PBMCs, B-cell-depleted T cells, or T cells provided the cDNA or gDNA that made up the material.

Deletions cut 2 bases from V and 3 bases from J, with 7 bases between. The germline V gene encodes CDR1 SGHAT and CDR2 FQNNGV. The CDR3 is made up of 13 amino acids. In the original analysis: Reference gene primer amplification gave estimated nucleated cell counts. Assay: immunoSEQ multiplex PCR; the TCRdb copy retains only in-frame clones and omits some. The V and J calls and clone size were taken over from that table, and D and trimming were inferred from the DNA. The sample consists of a few hundred thousand clones, about 85% of them appearing once. The chain employs TRBV11-2 and TRBJ1-1; D not resolved. The receptor was isolated from a man in his late teens or twenties with active or convalescent COVID-19. The sample comprised peripheral blood. The CDR3 DNA follows: TGTGCCAGCAGCTTAACTCGGGACACTGAAGCTTTCTTT. Translation: CASSLTRDTEAFF. Supplemented by reference TRBV11-2 and TRBJ1-1, the full variable domain reads EAGVAQSPRYKIIEKRQSVAFWCNPISGHATLYWYQQILGQGPKLLIQFQNNGVVDDSQLPKDRFSAERLKGVDSTLKIQPAKLEDSAVYLCASSLTRDTEAFFGQGTRLTVV.